These T cell receptor beta chains were read from a single sample in a study of blood T cell repertoires in COVID-19. TCRdb's copy holds only in-frame clones and misses some; the assay was immunoSEQ multiplex PCR. Seen here are under 140,000 clones, 70% to 90% observed once, and the top ten hold roughly 5%. Sequencing was performed on peripheral blood. The receptors here all came from a human donor in a cohort sampled during active COVID-19. The CDR3 runs from the conserved cysteine through the conserved F or W. A D gene is named only where the DNA matches it firmly. The listing skips clone size in some rows; elsewhere it reads once, few, many or a size class.

J gene | D gene | V gene | clone size | CDR3 DNA | CDR3 protein
TRBJ2-1 | TRBD1 | TRBV4-1 | NA | TGCGCCAGCAGCCAAGACTCCCCGGGACAGGGGAGGGATGAGCAGTTCTTC | CASSQDSPGQGRDEQFF
TRBJ1-2 | NA | TRBV2 | NA | TGTGCCAGCAGTGAAGCACAGCCCTATGGCTACACCTTC | CASSEAQPYGYTF
TRBJ1-1 | NA | TRBV5-1 | NA | TGCGCCAGCAGCCTCCCAGGCACTGAAGCTTTCTTT | CASSLPGTEAFF
TRBJ1-2 | TRBD1 | TRBV11-2 | NA | TGTGCCAGCAGCTTAGCCTTTCCCCGGAGGGGGCAAGGCTATGGCTACACCTTC | CASSLAFPRRGQGYGYTF
TRBJ1-5 | TRBD1 | TRBV18 | NA | TGTGCCAGCTCCGGACAGGCGGATCAGCCCCAGCATTTT | CASSGQADQPQHF
TRBJ2-1 | NA | TRBV5-5 | once | TGTGCCAGCGGTAATAGTGAGCAGTTCTTC | CASGNSEQFF
TRBJ2-7 | TRBD2 | TRBV11-2 | NA | TGTGCCAGCAGCTCAGCGGGAGGGACTCAGGAGGAGCAGTACTTC | CASSSAGGTQEEQYF
TRBJ2-7 | NA | TRBV7-8 | once | TGTGCCAGCAGCTTAGAGGGGACATACTCCTACGAGCAGTACTTC | CASSLEGTYSYEQYF
TRBJ2-1 | TRBD1 | TRBV5-8 | NA | TGTGCCAGCAGCTTGGGGCCAAACAGACAGGGGATTAGGAATGAGCAGTTCTTC | CASSLGPNRQGIRNEQFF
TRBJ2-1 | TRBD2 | TRBV14 | once | TGTGCCAGCAGCCAAGGAGCGGGGGCCTACAATGAGCAGTTCTTC | CASSQGAGAYNEQFF
TRBJ2-7 | NA | TRBV20-1 | NA | TGCAGTGCTAGTGGGCCAACTATCACCTACGAGCAGTACTTC | CSASGPTITYEQYF
TRBJ1-1 | NA | TRBV7-2 | NA | TGTGCCAGCAGCTTAGCGGGCACGGGGGGGAGCACTGAAGCTTTCTTT | CASSLAGTGGSTEAFF
TRBJ1-5 | NA | TRBV7-9 | NA | TGTGCCAGCAGCTTATCGCAGGGCGTCAATCAGCCCCAGCATTTT | CASSLSQGVNQPQHF
TRBJ2-3 | NA | TRBV7-6 | NA | TGTGCCAGCAGCTTAGCGCACGGAGATACGCAGTATTTT | CASSLAHGDTQYF
TRBJ2-1 | NA | TRBV11-3 | NA | TGTGCCAGCAGCTCCTCACCGGGAAGCCGAGGTGAGCAGTTCTTC | CASSSSPGSRGEQFF
TRBJ1-1 | TRBD1 | TRBV11-3 | NA | TGTGCCAGCAGCTACAGGGGGAGCACTGAAGCTTTCTTT | CASSYRGSTEAFF
TRBJ2-2 | TRBD2 | TRBV7-2 | NA | TGTGCCAGCAGCTTTACGATTGCGGGAGGGTCCGGGGAGCTGTTTTTT | CASSFTIAGGSGELFF
TRBJ1-4 | NA | TRBV6-5 | NA | TGTGCCAGCAAGGGGTCCCCTAATGAAAAACTGTTTTTT | CASKGSPNEKLFF
TRBJ1-2 | NA | TRBV9 | NA | TGTGCCAGCAGCGTAGTCGGTAACTATGGCTACACCTTC | CASSVVGNYGYTF
TRBJ1-5 | NA | TRBV19 | NA | TGTGCCAGTAACTTCGGCAATCAGCCCCAGCATTTT | CASNFGNQPQHF
TRBJ1-1 | NA | TRBV18 | NA | TGTGCCAGCTCACCACTCGGTGGGGGGGGGTCGGCGGTGAACACTGAAGCTTTCTTT | CASSPLGGGGSAVNTEAFF
TRBJ2-5 | NA | TRBV15 | NA | TGTGCCACCAGCGTACATGAGACCCAGTACTTC | CATSVHETQYF
TRBJ2-7 | TRBD1 | TRBV7-2 | NA | TGTGCCAGCAGCCCTGGGACAGGGGGCTCCTACGAGCAGTACTTC | CASSPGTGGSYEQYF
TRBJ1-6 | NA | TRBV11-1 | NA | TGTGCCAGCAGCTTGGGGCAGAATTCACCCCTCCACTTT | CASSLGQNSPLHF
TRBJ2-2 | TRBD2 | TRBV3-1/TRBV3-2 | NA | TGTGCCAGCAGCCAAGACGGTAGGGGACTAGCAACCCCCGGGGAGCTGTTTTTT | CASSQDGRGLATPGELFF
TRBJ1-4 | NA | TRBV5-1 | NA | TGCGCCAGCAGCTCCACCAGGGGACCGAGGGAAAAACTGTTTTTT | CASSSTRGPREKLFF
TRBJ2-7 | NA | TRBV7-6 | NA | TGTGCCAGCAGCCCCCTGGCGGGAAGAATCTACGAGCAGTACTTC | CASSPLAGRIYEQYF
TRBJ1-6 | NA | TRBV6-5 | NA | TGTGCCAGCAGTTACTGGGGGCGGGATTCACCCCTCCACTTT | CASSYWGRDSPLHF
TRBJ2-4 | NA | TRBV7-2 | NA | TGTGCCAGCAGCCCGAGCGTACGGACTTGGGGAGACATTCAGTACTTC | CASSPSVRTWGDIQYF
TRBJ1-3 | NA | TRBV12-3/TRBV12-4 | NA | TGTGCCAGCCAGGGGTATGGAAACACCATATATTTT | CASQGYGNTIYF
TRBJ2-1 | NA | TRBV5-5 | NA | TGTGCCAGCAGCCTACTCGGGACATGGGACAATGAGCAGTTCTTC | CASSLLGTWDNEQFF
TRBJ2-1 | NA | TRBV7-9 | NA | TGTGCCAGCAGCTCACAGGGTCATGAGCAGTTCTTC | CASSSQGHEQFF
TRBJ2-1 | TRBD1 | TRBV10-3 | NA | TGTGCCATCAGGACCGGGACAGCATACAATGAGCAGTTCTTC | CAIRTGTAYNEQFF
TRBJ1-6 | NA | TRBV9 | NA | TGTGCCAGCAGCCCTGGGACAAGGGATTCACCCCTCCACTTT | CASSPGTRDSPLHF
TRBJ2-3 | NA | TRBV5-1 | NA | TGCGCCAGCAGCTTTGCAGTCCTTAGCGGATCCGGTGCAGATACGCAGTATTTT | CASSFAVLSGSGADTQYF